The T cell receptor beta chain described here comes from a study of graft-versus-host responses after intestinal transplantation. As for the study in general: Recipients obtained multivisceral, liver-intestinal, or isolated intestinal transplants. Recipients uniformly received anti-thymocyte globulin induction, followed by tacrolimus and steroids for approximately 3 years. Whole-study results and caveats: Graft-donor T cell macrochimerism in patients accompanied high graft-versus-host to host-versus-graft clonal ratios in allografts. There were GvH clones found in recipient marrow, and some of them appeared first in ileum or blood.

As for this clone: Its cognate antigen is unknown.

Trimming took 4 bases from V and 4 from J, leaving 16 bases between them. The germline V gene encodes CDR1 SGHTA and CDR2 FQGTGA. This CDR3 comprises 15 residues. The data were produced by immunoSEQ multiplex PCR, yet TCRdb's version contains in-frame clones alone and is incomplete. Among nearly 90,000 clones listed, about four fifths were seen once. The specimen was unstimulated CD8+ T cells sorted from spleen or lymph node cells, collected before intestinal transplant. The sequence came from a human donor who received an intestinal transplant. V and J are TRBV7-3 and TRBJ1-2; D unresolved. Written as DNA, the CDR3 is TGTGCCAGCAGCTCGACCGGGGAAATGGGCTATGGCTACACCTTC. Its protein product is CASSSTGEMGYGYTF.